This entry describes one T cell receptor beta chain. Losses at the gene ends were 5 bases for V and 12 bases for J; bases not matched to a gene: 4. Germline CDR1 reads SGHTS; CDR2 reads YDEGEE. The CDR3 contains 11 residues. This specimen belongs to a study of identical twins. TCRdb called the 5' RACE reads again in MiXCR, with one record for every CDR3 protein. The sample yields 400,000 to 550,000 distinct CDR3 sequences, roughly a quarter seen once. The same data also went into a second study, on T cells expressing NK-cell markers. As that report states: Sorted CD3+CD56-NKG2C+, CD3+CD56+NKG2C+ and CD3+CD56+NKG2C- T cells supplied the TCR beta repertoires. Only alpha-beta TCR T cells were sorted in several experiments, using an anti-gamma-delta TCR antibody.

Sequencing used CD4+ T cells sorted from blood. This sequence joins TRBV5-8 and TRBJ2-1; TRBD2 agrees at 8 bases. The clonotype comes from a woman aged 18-29 years in good health. CDR3 amino acids: CASRYLAGQFF. The CDR3 region has the DNA TGTGCCAGCAGGTATCTAGCGGGGCAGTTCTTC.